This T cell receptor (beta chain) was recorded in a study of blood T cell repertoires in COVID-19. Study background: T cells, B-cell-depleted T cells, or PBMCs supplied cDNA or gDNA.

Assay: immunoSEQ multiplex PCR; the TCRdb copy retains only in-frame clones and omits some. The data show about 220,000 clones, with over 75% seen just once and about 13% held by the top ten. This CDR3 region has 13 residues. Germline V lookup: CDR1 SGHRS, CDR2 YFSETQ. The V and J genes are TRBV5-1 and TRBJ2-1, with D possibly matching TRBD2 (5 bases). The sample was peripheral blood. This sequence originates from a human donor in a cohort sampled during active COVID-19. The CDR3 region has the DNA TGCGTTACGGCCTGGACCGCGGAGGATGAGCAGTTCTTC. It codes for CVTAWTAEDEQFF.